This T cell receptor beta chain came from a study of OX40 agonist ivuxolimab in advanced cancers. Sequenced by immunoSEQ multiplex PCR; TCRdb stores in-frame clones only, minus some. Of 55,000 to 80,000 clones in the sample, about 89% were seen once. Germline-derived CDR1 and CDR2 are SGHTA and FQGNSA. The CDR3 has 16 residues. Losses at the gene ends were 5 bases for V and 5 bases for J; bases not matched to a gene: 8. The receptor was derived from an adult with an advanced solid tumor such as melanoma, head and neck, liver or kidney cancer. Sequencing used CD4+ or CD8+ T cells sorted from blood, obtained in a trial of the OX40 agonist ivuxolimab. The J gene is TRBJ2-7, the V gene TRBV7-2, with 14 bases matching TRBD2. The CDR3, as DNA: TGTGCCAGCAGCCCAAGACTAGCGGGAGGGAGCAACGAGCAGTACTTC. It encodes CASSPRLAGGSNEQYF.